A single sample gave rise to the 4 T cell receptor beta chains below, sequenced in a study of CD8+CD57+ T cells in acquired aplastic anemia. It was genomic DNA that served as the template for profiling TCR beta VDJ and CDR3. TCRdb re-called the reads with MiXCR, one entry per CDR3 protein. The sample gives 90,000 to 120,000 distinct CDR3 sequences, around half of which show up once; 25% to 35% is in the top ten. The sample taken for sequencing was sorted CD4+, CD8+, or CD8+CD57+ T cells (not recorded which) from PBMCs. These receptors were taken from a human donor in good health, serving as a control.

This clonotype came up a few times. Given a much more abundant clone one base away, this may be a read error. The V call is TRBV12-3 or TRBV12-4, the J call TRBJ2-7; no definite D call. The CDR3 is made up of 11 amino acids. The V and J ends lost 9 bases and 4 bases respectively, with 10 bases between them. CDR3 nucleotides: TGTGCCAGTCCCCAGGTTTACGAGCAGTACTTC. The encoded protein is CASPQVYEQYF.

The genes are TRBV25-1 and TRBJ1-2; D gene ambiguous. The V end was cut by 4 bases, the J end by 4 bases, with 7 bases between. CDR1 and CDR2 (germline): MGHDK, SYGVNS. This CDR3 spans 12 amino acids. The CDR3 is CASSAGGYGYTF. The CDR3 DNA reads as TGTGCCAGCAGTGCCGGTGGCTATGGCTACACCTTC.

The J gene is TRBJ1-5, the V gene TRBV19; 8 nucleotides agree with TRBD1. Looked up from germline, CDR1 is LNHDA and CDR2 is SQIVND (reference sequence). The junction had 8 bases not matched to a gene; V was cut back by 4 bases and J by 0 bases. This CDR3 has 17 residues. CDR3 nucleotides: TGTGCCAGTAGTAGGACACGGGACAGGACTAGCAATCAGCCCCAGCATTTT. Its protein is CASSRTRDRTSNQPQHF.

This clonotype has at least ten counts. The chain couples TRBV12-3 or TRBV12-4 to TRBJ2-5; TRBD2 matches at 12 bases. V was clipped by 8 bases and J by 1 base; unmatched bases: 8. The CDR3 is made up of 16 amino acids. The DNA of the CDR3 is TGTGCCAGCTCTAGCGGGGGGGTCGATGGCCAAGAGACCCAGTACTTC. This translates into CASSSGGVDGQETQYF.